The clone carrying this TCR beta chain has only a few counts. As for time point: newly diagnosed GD, antithyroid drugs for less than 3 months. Scientists built the TCR library using RNA that was extracted from PBMCs. This sample is drawn from a study of regulatory T cells in long-lasting Graves disease. Building the TCR beta libraries relied on iRepertoire HTBI primers, and CDR3 regions underwent Arm-PCR. TCRdb independently ran MiXCR on the multiplex PCR reads; one entry per CDR3 protein. The data contain 400,000 to 500,000 distinct CDR3 sequences, around 14% of them seen just once; the ten biggest clones take up about a sixth. This CDR3 contains 17 residues. The V and J ends lost 4 bases and 4 bases respectively, with 23 bases between them. Germline lookup yields CDR1 LGHNT and CDR2 FRNRAP. The same data also went into a second study, on T cells in Graves' hyperthyroidism and ophthalmopathy.

The V and J genes are TRBV12-5 and TRBJ2-7; tentative D call: TRBD2 (6 bases). The sequences come from peripheral blood mononuclear cells (PBMCs), collected at new diagnosis, from a patient treated with antithyroid drugs. This clonotype was obtained from a woman aged 30 to 39 with Graves disease. CDR3 protein: CASGSVLSKEGRYEQYF. CDR3 sequence (DNA): TGTGCTAGTGGTTCGGTACTGAGCAAGGAGGGCCGGTACGAGCAGTACTTC.